This T cell receptor (beta chain) was sequenced during a study of T cell repertoires in cytomegalovirus infection. About the research overall: HLA-B-restricted CMV epitopes that are well studied, plus recently identified HLA-C-restricted ones, were used by the study. From public TCR beta signatures came an indication of both CMV infection and matching HLA type. Study results and caveats: In two of eight donors, the top clonotype was HLA-C-restricted CMV-specific. Individuals carrying CMV plus the relevant HLA were identified by cumulative frequency of public TCR beta families.

Each CDR3 protein is one row after TCRdb ran MiXCR on the reads. The sample records approximately 770,000 distinct CDR3 sequences, 25% to 30% being singletons. The CDR3 sequence is 15 residues long. V dropped 1 base and J dropped 10 bases, with 16 bases sitting between them. Germline CDR1 reads SGHVS; CDR2 reads FNYEAQ. This clonotype was picked up a small number of times. What it binds is unknown. The sample was cultured CD8+ T cells from PBMCs, taken from culture after CMV antigen stimulation. The chain uses TRBV7-6 and TRBJ2-2, with no clear D. This TCR came from a human donor in good health (CMV status not recorded). Some clones in this sample may be carry-over from other donors' samples. CDR3: CASSLVPSNEEELFF. The CDR3 DNA reads as TGTGCCAGCAGCTTAGTACCCTCGAATGAGGAGGAGCTGTTTTTT.